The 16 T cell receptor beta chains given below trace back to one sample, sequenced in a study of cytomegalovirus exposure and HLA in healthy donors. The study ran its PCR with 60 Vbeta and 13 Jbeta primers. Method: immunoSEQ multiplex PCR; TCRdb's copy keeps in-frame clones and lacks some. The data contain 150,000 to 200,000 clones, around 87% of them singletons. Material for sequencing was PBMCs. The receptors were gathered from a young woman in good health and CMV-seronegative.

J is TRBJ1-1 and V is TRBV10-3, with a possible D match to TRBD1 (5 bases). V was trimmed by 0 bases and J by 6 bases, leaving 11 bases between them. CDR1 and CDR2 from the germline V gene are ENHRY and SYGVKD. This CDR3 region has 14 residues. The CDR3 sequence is CAISESQGVAEAFF. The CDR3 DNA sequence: TGTGCCATCAGTGAGTCTCAAGGGGTGGCTGAAGCTTTCTTT.

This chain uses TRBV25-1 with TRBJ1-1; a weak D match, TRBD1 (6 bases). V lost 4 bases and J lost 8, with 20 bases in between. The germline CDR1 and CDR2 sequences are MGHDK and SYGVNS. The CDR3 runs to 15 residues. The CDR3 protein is CASSGAVGQRLEAFF. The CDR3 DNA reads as TGTGCCAGCAGTGGGGCTGTGGGACAACGTTTAGAAGCTTTCTTT.

CDR3 DNA: TGTGCCAGCAGTTCGCAAGGAGATCAGTTCTTC. Protein sequence: CASSSQGDQFF. The chain links TRBV2 to TRBJ2-1; D remains unclear. The germline gives CDR1 SNHLY, CDR2 FYNNEI. The length of the CDR3 is 11 residues. With 5 bases removed from V and 13 bases from J, the gap between germline ends came to 12 bases.

The CDR3 region is CSVRGPSGSFSEQFF. CDR3 in DNA: TGCAGCGTCCGGGGGCCTAGCGGGAGTTTTAGTGAGCAGTTCTTC. The V and J genes are TRBV29-1 and TRBJ2-1; TRBD2 matches 10 bases. The CDR3 covers 15 residues. The trim removed 6 bases at V and 9 bases at J, leaving 14 bases unmatched. Germline lookup yields CDR1 SQVTM and CDR2 ANQGSEA.

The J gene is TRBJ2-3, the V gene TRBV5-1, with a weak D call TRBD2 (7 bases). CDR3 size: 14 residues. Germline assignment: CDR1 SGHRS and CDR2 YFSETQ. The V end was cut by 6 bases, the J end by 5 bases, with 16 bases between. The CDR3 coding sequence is TGCGCCAGCACCGAGGGAGGGGGAGGAGATACGCAGTATTTT. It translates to CASTEGGGGDTQYF.

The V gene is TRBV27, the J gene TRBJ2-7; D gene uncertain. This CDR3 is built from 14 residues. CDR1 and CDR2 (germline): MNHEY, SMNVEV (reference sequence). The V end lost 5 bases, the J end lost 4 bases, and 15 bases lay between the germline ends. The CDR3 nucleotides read TGTGCCAGCAGTCCCACGGGTGACCTATACGAGCAGTACTTC. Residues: CASSPTGDLYEQYF.

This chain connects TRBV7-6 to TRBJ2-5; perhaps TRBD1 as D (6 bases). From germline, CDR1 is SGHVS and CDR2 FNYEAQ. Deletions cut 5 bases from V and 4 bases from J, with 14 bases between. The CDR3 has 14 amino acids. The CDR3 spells CASSGTGNRETQYF. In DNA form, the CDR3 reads TGTGCCAGCAGCGGCACAGGGAACCGAGAGACCCAGTACTTC.

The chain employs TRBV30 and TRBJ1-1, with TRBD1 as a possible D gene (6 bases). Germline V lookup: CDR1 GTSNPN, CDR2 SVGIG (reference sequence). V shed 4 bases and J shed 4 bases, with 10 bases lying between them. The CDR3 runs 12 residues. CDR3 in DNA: TGTGCCTGGAATTCAGGGGCCACTGAAGCTTTCTTT. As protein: CAWNSGATEAFF. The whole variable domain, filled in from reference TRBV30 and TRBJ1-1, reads SQTIHQWPATLVQPVGSPLSLECTVEGTSNPNLYWYRQAAGRGLQLLFYSVGIGQISSEVPQNLSASRPQDRQFILSSKKLLLSDSGFYLCAWNSGATEAFFGQGTRLTVV.

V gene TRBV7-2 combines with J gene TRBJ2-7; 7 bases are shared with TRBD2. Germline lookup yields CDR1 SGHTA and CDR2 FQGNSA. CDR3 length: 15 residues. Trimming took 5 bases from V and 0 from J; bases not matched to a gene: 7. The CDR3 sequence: CASSQRGPSSYEQYF. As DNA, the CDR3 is TGTGCCAGCAGCCAGCGGGGACCTTCCTCCTACGAGCAGTACTTC.

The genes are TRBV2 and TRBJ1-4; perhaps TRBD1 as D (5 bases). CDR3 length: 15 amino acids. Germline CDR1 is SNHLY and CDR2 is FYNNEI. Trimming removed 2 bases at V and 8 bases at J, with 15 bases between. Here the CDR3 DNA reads TGTGCCAGCAGTGAATTCACGGGGGAGGCCGAAAAACTGTTTTTT. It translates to CASSEFTGEAEKLFF. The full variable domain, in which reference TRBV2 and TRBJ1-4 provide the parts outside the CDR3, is EPEVTQTPSHQVTQMGQEVILRCVPISNHLYFYWYRQILGQKVEFLVSFYNNEISEKSEIFDDQFSVERPDGSNFTLKIRSTKLEDSAMYFCASSEFTGEAEKLFFGSGTQLSVL.

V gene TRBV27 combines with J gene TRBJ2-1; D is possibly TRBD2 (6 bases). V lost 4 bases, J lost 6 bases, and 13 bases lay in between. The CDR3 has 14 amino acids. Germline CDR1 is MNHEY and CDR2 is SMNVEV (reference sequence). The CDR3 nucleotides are TGTGCCAGCAGTTGGGGACTCCCGGGCAATGAGCAGTTCTTC. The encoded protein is CASSWGLPGNEQFF.

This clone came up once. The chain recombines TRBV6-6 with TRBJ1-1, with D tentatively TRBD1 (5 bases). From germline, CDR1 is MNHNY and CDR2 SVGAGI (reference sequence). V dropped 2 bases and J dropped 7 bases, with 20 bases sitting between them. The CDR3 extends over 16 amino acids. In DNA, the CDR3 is TGTGCCAGCAGTTACGTGCAGGGAGGATTTGCACGTGAAGCTTTCTTT. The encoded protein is CASSYVQGGFAREAFF.

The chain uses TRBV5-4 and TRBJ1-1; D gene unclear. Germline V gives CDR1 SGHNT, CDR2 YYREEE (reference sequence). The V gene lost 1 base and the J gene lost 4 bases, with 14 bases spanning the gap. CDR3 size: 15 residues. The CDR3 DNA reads TGTGCCAGCAGCTTGATCCGTCGAGGAGGCACTGAAGCTTTCTTT. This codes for CASSLIRRGGTEAFF.

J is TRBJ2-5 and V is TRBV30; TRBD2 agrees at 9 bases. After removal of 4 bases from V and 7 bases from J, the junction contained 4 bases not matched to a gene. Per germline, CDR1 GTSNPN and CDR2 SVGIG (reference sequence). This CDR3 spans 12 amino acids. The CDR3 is CAWKVAGVTQYF. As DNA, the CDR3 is TGTGCCTGGAAGGTAGCGGGGGTGACCCAGTACTTC.

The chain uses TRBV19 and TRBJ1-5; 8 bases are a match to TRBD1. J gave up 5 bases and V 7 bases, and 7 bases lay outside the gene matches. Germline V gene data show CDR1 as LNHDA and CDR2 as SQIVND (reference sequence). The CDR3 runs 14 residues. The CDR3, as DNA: TGTGCCAGTAACTCAGACAGGGGCTATCAGCCCCAGCATTTT. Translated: CASNSDRGYQPQHF.

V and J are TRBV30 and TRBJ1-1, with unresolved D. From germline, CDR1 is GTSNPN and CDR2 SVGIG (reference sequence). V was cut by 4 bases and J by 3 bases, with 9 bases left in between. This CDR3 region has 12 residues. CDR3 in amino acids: CAWTTGDTEAFF. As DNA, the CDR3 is TGTGCCTGGACAACCGGGGACACTGAAGCTTTCTTT.